The 11 T cell receptor beta chains listed next were all sequenced from one sample in a study of blood T cell repertoires in COVID-19. Sequenced by immunoSEQ multiplex PCR; TCRdb stores in-frame clones only, minus some. The data hold about 110,000 clones, with over 75% observed a single time. The sequencing input was peripheral blood. The receptors here all came from a human donor in a cohort sampled during active COVID-19.

CDR3 nucleotide sequence: TGTGCCAGCACCCGGGAGTGGGATTTGAACACTGAAGCTTTCTTT. This codes for CASTREWDLNTEAFF. The V and J genes are TRBV4-2 and TRBJ1-1, with D unresolved. The germline V and J ends were trimmed by 7 bases and 0 bases, with 15 bases remaining between them. CDR1 LGHNA and CDR2 YNFKEQ come from the germline V gene. The CDR3 sequence is 15 residues long.

The chain combines TRBV6-5 with TRBJ1-2; 8 bases align to TRBD1. Germline-derived CDR1 and CDR2 are MNHEY and SVGAGI. Trimming at V came to 8 bases and at J to 5 bases, leaving 10 bases not matched to a gene. The CDR3 has 14 amino acids. The CDR3 here is CASFAGGTGYGYTF. CDR3 DNA: TGTGCCAGCTTCGCCGGGGGGACAGGTTATGGCTACACCTTC.

V usage is TRBV14 and J usage is TRBJ2-7; TRBD2 aligns across 9 bases. V lost 4 bases to trimming and J lost 4 bases; unmatched junction nucleotides: 2. This CDR3 comprises 13 residues. Germline assignment: CDR1 SGHDN and CDR2 FVKESK. The CDR3 DNA sequence: TGTGCCAGCAGCCTTAGCGGGGGTTACGAGCAGTACTTC. The encoded protein is CASSLSGGYEQYF.

The chain joins TRBV19 to TRBJ2-1, with D perhaps TRBD2 (6 bases). The germline V gene has CDR1 LNHDA and CDR2 SQIVND (reference sequence). The CDR3 totals 17 residues. With 0 bases removed from V and 0 bases from J, the gap between germline ends came to 12 bases. The CDR3 sequence is CASSIEEAGSSYNEQFF. The CDR3 coding sequence is TGTGCCAGTAGTATAGAAGAGGCGGGGAGCTCCTACAATGAGCAGTTCTTC.

This clone was detected a few times. The chain combines TRBV27 with TRBJ1-5, with unresolved D. The V end lost 6 bases, the J end lost 6 bases, and 15 bases lay between the germline ends. The CDR3 runs to 14 residues. Germline CDR1 and CDR2: MNHEY and SMNVEV (reference sequence). The CDR3 nucleotides are TGTGCCAGCAGCCCCGGACGGGAGATTCAGCCCCAGCATTTT. It is translated as CASSPGREIQPQHF.

The chain joins TRBV29-1 to TRBJ1-2; D is possibly TRBD1 (5 bases). From germline, CDR1 is SQVTM and CDR2 ANQGSEA. Trimming stripped 7 bases from V and 4 bases from J, with 10 bases between. The CDR3 consists of 11 residues. In DNA form, the CDR3 reads TGCAGCGCTGACAGTCTCTATGGCTACACCTTC. Protein: CSADSLYGYTF.

The rearrangement joins TRBV2 to TRBJ2-1; 10 bases are shared with TRBD2. Trimming took 8 bases from V and 7 from J; bases not matched to a gene: 5. Looked up from germline, CDR1 is SNHLY and CDR2 is FYNNEI. The CDR3 consists of 13 residues. The CDR3 DNA reads as TGTGCCAGCGGGCTAGCGGGAGTTAATGAGCAGTTCTTC. Translation: CASGLAGVNEQFF.

The rearrangement joins TRBV9 to TRBJ2-7, with 11 bases fitting TRBD1. V shed 3 bases, J shed 8 bases, and the junction held 4 bases outside the gene matches. Germline V gene data show CDR1 as SGDLS and CDR2 as YYNGEE. This CDR3 is built from 13 residues. DNA for the CDR3: TGTGCCAGCAGCGCGGGACAGGGGGACAAGCAGTACTTC. As protein: CASSAGQGDKQYF.

V gene TRBV4-1 combines with J gene TRBJ1-2; 9 nucleotides agree with TRBD1. The CDR3 consists of 17 residues. Looked up from germline, CDR1 is MGHRA and CDR2 is YSYEKL. Trimming cost V 2 bases and J 2 bases; bases outside gene matches: 9. CDR3 bases: TGCGCCAGCAGCCAAAGGGGTATACAGGGGGCGAACTATGGCTACACCTTC. Its translation is CASSQRGIQGANYGYTF.

V usage is TRBV5-1 and J usage is TRBJ2-1; 12 positions agree with TRBD2. The CDR3 has 19 residues. Trimming took 1 base from V and 2 from J; bases not matched to a gene: 10. Germline assignment: CDR1 SGHRS and CDR2 YFSETQ. CDR3 sequence: CASSLPSSGGANPYNEQFF. For the CDR3, the DNA is TGCGCCAGCAGCTTGCCTTCTAGCGGGGGGGCCAACCCCTACAATGAGCAGTTCTTC. Supplemented by reference TRBV5-1 and TRBJ2-1, the full variable domain reads KAGVTQTPRYLIKTRGQQVTLSCSPISGHRSVSWYQQTPGQGLQFLFEYFSETQRNKGNFPGRFSGRQFSNSRSEMNVSTLELGDSALYLCASSLPSSGGANPYNEQFFGPGTRLTVL.

CDR3 sequence (DNA): TGTGCCAGCAGCCAAGGCTCCGACAGCGGCTACACCTTC. Translated, it gives CASSQGSDSGYTF. The chain combines TRBV4-2 with TRBJ1-2; D perhaps matches TRBD1 (5 bases). The V end lost 1 base, the J end lost 8 bases, and 11 bases lay between the germline ends. CDR3 length: 13 residues. Germline V gene data show CDR1 as LGHNA and CDR2 as YNFKEQ.